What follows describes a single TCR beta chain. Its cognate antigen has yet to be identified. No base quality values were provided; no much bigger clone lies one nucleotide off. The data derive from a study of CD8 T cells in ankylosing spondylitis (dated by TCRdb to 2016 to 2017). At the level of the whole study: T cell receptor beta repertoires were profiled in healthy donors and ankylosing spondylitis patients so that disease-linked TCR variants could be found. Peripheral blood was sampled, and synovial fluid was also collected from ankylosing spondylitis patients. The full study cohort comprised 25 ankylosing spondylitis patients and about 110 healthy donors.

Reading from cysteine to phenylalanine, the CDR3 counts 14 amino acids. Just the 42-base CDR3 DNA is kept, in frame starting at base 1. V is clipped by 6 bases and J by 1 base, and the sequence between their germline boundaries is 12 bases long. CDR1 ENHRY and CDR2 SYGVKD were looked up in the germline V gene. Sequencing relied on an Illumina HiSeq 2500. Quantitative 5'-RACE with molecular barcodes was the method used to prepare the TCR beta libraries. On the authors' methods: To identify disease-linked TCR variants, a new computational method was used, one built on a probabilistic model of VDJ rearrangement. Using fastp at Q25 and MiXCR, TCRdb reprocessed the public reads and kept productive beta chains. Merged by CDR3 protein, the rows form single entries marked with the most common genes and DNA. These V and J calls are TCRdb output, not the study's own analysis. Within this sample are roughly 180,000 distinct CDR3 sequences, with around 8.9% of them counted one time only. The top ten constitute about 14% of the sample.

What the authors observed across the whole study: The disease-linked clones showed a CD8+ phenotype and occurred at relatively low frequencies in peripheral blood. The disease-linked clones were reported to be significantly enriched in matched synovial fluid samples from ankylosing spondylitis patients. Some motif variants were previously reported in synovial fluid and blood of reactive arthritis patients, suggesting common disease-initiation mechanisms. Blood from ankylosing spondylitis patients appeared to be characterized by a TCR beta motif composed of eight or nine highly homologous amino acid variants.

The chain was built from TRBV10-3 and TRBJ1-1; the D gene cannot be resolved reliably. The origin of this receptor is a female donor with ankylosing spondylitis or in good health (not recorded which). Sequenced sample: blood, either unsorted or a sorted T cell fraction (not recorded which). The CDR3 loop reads CAISTRYPNTEAFF. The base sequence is TGTGCCATCAGCACGAGATACCCGAACACTGAAGCTTTCTTT.